This T cell receptor beta chain was recovered during a study of shared clonotypes between healthy human individuals. Measured with immunoSEQ multiplex PCR; TCRdb has only the in-frame clones, and not every one. The table lists about 1 million clones, around four fifths of them singletons. This clone was seen only a few times. The V gene lost 0 bases and the J gene lost 10 bases, with 9 bases spanning the gap. The CDR3 contains 12 residues. Germline CDR1 is SGHDN and CDR2 is FVKESK. The sequenced sample consisted of memory CD4+ T cells sorted from blood. The subset denotes: CD45RA-negative fraction. The chain employs TRBV14 and TRBJ2-5; D remains ambiguous. The receptor was derived from a man aged 18-30 years in good health. This CDR3 is CASSQEPWGQYF. For the CDR3, the DNA is TGTGCCAGCAGCCAAGAACCCTGGGGCCAGTACTTC.